This T cell receptor beta chain was sequenced during a study of identical twins. Regarding the study as a whole: Twin pairs had excess sharing that was weaker in beta out-of-frame sequences.

Comments on this clonotype: Its antigen remains unknown.

Germline V gives CDR1 DFQATT, CDR2 SNEGSKA (reference sequence). Trimming took off 1 base at V and 0 bases at J, with 9 bases between the two ends. The CDR3 has 14 residues. Unique molecular identifiers were present on the cDNA, and a universal primer site came from template switching. One entry per CDR3 protein, called by TCRdb with MiXCR from the 5' RACE reads. This sample has a few hundred thousand distinct CDR3 sequences, with roughly 12% found just once. In every case, the donor was a healthy Caucasian. These records were also assigned to another study, of yellow fever vaccine responses in identical twins.

This receptor was taken from a woman in her late teens or twenties in good health. This chain connects TRBV20-1 to TRBJ1-1; D is unresolved. Sequencing was done on a sample of memory (CD45RO+) T cells sorted from blood. The CDR3 sequence is CSARGGNMNTEAFF. The CDR3 DNA reads TGCAGTGCTAGAGGCGGTAACATGAACACTGAAGCTTTCTTT.